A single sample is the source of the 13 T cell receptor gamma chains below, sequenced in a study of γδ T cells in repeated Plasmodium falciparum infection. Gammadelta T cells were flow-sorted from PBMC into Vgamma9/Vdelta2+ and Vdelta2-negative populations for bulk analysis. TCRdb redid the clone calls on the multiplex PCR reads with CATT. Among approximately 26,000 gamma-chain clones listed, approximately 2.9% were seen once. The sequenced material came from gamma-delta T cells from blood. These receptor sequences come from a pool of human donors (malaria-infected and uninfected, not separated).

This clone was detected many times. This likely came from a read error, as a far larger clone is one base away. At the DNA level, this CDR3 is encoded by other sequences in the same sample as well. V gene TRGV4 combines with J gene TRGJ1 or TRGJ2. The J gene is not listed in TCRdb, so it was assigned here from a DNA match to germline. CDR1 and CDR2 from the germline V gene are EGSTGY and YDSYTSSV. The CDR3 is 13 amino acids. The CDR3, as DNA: TGCGCCACCTGGGTACTATATTATTATAAGAAACTCTTT. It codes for CATWVLYYYKKLF.

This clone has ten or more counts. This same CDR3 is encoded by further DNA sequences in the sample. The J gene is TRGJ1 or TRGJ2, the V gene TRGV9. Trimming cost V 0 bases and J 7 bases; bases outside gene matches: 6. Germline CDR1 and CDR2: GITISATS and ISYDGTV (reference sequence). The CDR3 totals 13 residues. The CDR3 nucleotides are TGTGCCTTGTGGGAGGTGCTTAGGTATAAGAAACTCTTT. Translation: CALWEVLRYKKLF.

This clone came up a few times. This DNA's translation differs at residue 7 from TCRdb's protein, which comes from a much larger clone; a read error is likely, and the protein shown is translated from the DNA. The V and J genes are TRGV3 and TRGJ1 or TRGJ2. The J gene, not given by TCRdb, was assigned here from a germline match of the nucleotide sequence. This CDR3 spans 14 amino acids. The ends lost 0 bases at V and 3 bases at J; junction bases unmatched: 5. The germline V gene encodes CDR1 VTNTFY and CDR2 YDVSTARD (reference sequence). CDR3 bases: TGTGCCACCTGGGACAGGTCACGTTATTATAAGAAACTCTTT. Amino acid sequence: CATWDRSRYYKKLF.

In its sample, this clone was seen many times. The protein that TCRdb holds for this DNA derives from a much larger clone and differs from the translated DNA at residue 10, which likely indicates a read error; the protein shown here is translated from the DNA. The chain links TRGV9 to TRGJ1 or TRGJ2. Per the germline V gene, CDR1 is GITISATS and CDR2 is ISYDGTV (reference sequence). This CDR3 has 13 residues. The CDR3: CALWEDSYYEKLF. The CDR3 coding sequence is TGTGCCTTGTGGGAGGACAGTTATTATGAGAAACTCTTT.

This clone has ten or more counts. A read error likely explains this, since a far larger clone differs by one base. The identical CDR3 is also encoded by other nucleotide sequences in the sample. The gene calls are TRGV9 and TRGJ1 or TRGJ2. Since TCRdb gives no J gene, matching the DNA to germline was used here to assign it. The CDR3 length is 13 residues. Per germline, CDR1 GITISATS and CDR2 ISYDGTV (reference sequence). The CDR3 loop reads CALWEPLWYKKLF. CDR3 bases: TGCGCCTTGTGGGAGCCTTTGTGGTATAAGAAACTCTTT.

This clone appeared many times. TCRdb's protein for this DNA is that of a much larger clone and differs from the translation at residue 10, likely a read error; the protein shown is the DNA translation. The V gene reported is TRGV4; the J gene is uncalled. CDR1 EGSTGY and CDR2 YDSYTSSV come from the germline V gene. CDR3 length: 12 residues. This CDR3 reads CATWESYYKRLF. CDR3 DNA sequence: TGTGCCACCTGGGAGAGTTATTATAAGAGACTCTTT.

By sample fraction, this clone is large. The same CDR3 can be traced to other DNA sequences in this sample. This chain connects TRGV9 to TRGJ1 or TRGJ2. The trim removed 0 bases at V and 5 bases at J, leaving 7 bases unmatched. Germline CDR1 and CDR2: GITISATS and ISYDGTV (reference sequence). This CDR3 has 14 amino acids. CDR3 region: CALWEVLPNYKKLF. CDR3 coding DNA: TGTGCCTTGTGGGAGGTGCTACCGAATTATAAGAAACTCTTT.

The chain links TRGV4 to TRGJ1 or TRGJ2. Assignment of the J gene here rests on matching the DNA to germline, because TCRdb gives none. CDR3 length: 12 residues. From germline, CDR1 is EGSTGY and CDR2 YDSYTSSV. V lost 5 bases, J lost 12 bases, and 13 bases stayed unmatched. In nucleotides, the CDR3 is TGTGCCACCTGGGTCCACGGCCATAGGAAACTCTTT. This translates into CATWVHGHRKLF.

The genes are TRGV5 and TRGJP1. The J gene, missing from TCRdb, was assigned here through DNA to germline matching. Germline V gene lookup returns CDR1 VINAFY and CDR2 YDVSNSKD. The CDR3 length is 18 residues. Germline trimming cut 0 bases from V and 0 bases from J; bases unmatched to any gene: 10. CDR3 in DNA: TGTGCCACCTGGGACAGGGACCTACTTAATACCACTGGTTGGTTCAAGATATTT. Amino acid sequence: CATWDRDLLNTTGWFKIF.

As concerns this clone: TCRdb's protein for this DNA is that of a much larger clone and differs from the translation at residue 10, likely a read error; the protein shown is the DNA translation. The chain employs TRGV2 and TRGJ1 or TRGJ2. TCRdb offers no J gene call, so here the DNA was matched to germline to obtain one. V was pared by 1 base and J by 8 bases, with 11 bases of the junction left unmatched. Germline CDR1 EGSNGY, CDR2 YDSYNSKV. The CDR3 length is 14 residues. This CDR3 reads CATWDGLTHNKKLF. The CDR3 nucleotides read TGTGCCACCTGGGACGGATTAACGCATAATAAGAAACTCTTT.

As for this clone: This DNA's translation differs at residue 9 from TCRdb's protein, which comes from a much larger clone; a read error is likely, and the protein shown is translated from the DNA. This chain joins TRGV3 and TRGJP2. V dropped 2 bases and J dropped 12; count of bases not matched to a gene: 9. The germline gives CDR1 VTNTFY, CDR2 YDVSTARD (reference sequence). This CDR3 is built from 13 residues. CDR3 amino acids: CATWDKWRRIKTF. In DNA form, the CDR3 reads TGTGCCACCTGGGACAAGTGGCGTCGGATCAAGACGTTT.

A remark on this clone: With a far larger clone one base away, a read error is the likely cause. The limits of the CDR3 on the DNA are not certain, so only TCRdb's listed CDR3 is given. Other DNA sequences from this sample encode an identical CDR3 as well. CDR3 region: CATWDSRVRNSLAVEQHLLSQVSIGRIQHF. J gene calling gave no result, while the V gene is TRGV5. CDR1 and CDR2 (germline): VINAFY, YDVSNSKD. Both ends counted, the CDR3 spans 30 residues.

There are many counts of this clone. The CDR3 sequence: CATWGPNGRLRKLF. In nucleotides, the CDR3 is TGTGCCACCTGGGGGCCCAACGGACGACTTAGGAAACTCTTT. This chain joins TRGV8 and TRGJ1 or TRGJ2. TCRdb lists no J gene, so it was determined here by aligning the DNA to germline. Germline CDR1 reads VENAVY; CDR2 reads YDSYNSRV. The CDR3 extends over 14 amino acids. The V and J ends lost 5 bases and 12 bases, in that order; junction bases with no gene match: 19.